These 32 T cell receptor beta chains were sequenced from one sample in a study of OX40 agonist ivuxolimab in advanced cancers. Only in-frame clones appear in the TCRdb table, and some are missing; sequencing was by immunoSEQ multiplex PCR. The sample consists of fewer than 90,000 clones, approximately 86% of them appearing once. The sequenced sample was CD4+ or CD8+ T cells sorted from blood, obtained in a trial of the OX40 agonist ivuxolimab. Receptor source: an adult with an advanced solid tumor such as melanoma, head and neck, liver or kidney cancer.

The chain employs TRBV9 and TRBJ1-4; no clear D gene. The CDR3 spans 14 residues. Germline values: CDR1 SGDLS, CDR2 YYNGEE. Trimming stripped 0 bases from V and 5 bases from J, with 8 bases between. CDR3 sequence reads: CASSVGSLNEKLFF. Written as DNA, the CDR3 is TGTGCCAGCAGCGTAGGAAGCCTAAATGAAAAACTGTTTTTT.

The rearrangement joins TRBV10-2 to TRBJ2-3; 7 bases line up with TRBD1. Per the germline V gene, CDR1 is WSHSY and CDR2 is SAAADI. J was trimmed by 1 base and V by 8 bases; bases with no gene match: 9. The CDR3 runs to 15 residues. CDR3 DNA sequence: TGCGCCAGCGGAACCGGGACAGCGGGCACAGATACGCAGTATTTT. Residues: CASGTGTAGTDTQYF.

In this sample, this clone turned up a few times. The chain combines TRBV6-1 with TRBJ2-7; TRBD2 aligns across 8 bases. Germline CDR1 is MNHNS and CDR2 is SASEGT. CDR3 length: 15 amino acids. V was clipped by 1 base and J by 2 bases; unmatched bases: 4. This chain's CDR3 is CASSEGGLGTYEQYF. The DNA for the CDR3 is TGTGCCAGCAGTGAAGGGGGACTAGGGACCTACGAGCAGTACTTC.

This rearrangement joins TRBV7-2 to TRBJ2-3, with D possibly being TRBD2 (6 bases). With 6 bases removed from V and 6 bases from J, the gap between germline ends came to 10 bases. The V gene's germline CDR1 is SGHTA and CDR2 FQGNSA. CDR3 length equals 12 residues. The CDR3 DNA sequence: TGTGCCAGCAGTTTTGGGGGGGATACGCAGTATTTT. Protein: CASSFGGDTQYF.

Regarding this clone: Distinct nucleotide sequences in the sample also encode this CDR3. CDR3 loop: CASSEQGNYGYTF. The CDR3 DNA sequence: TGTGCCAGCAGTGAACAGGGTAACTATGGCTACACCTTC. This rearrangement joins TRBV2 to TRBJ1-2; D might be TRBD1 (5 bases). The CDR3 contains 13 residues. CDR1 and CDR2 from the germline V gene are SNHLY and FYNNEI. The V gene lost 2 bases and the J gene lost 1 base, with 5 bases spanning the gap. The full variable domain, completed using reference TRBV2 and TRBJ1-2, is EPEVTQTPSHQVTQMGQEVILRCVPISNHLYFYWYRQILGQKVEFLVSFYNNEISEKSEIFDDQFSVERPDGSNFTLKIRSTKLEDSAMYFCASSEQGNYGYTFGSGTRLTVV.

This clone was recorded once. This chain joins TRBV5-6 and TRBJ2-5; tentatively, D is TRBD2 (6 bases). The CDR3 covers 14 residues. Germline V gene sequence: CDR1 SGHDT, CDR2 YYEEEE. Trimming shortened V by 2 bases and J by 5 bases, and 13 bases separated the two germline ends. CDR3 nucleotides: TGTGCCAGCAGCTTTACGGGAGTTGGGGAGACCCAGTACTTC. Residues: CASSFTGVGETQYF.

The chain joins TRBV11-2 to TRBJ1-5, with 11 bases matching TRBD1. Per germline, CDR1 SGHAT and CDR2 FQNNGV. The CDR3 is 15 residues long. V gave up 5 bases and J gave up 2 bases; unmatched junction bases: 2. The CDR3, as DNA: TGTGCCAGCAGCCGGGACAGGGGGGGCAATCAGCCCCAGCATTTT. This translates into CASSRDRGGNQPQHF.

With regard to this clone: The sample has other DNA sequences that encode this CDR3 too. V gene TRBV7-9 combines with J gene TRBJ1-2; 7 bases line up with TRBD1. Germline CDR1 and CDR2: SEHNR and FQNEAQ (reference sequence). The length of the CDR3 is 15 residues. Germline trimming cut 1 base from V and 5 bases from J; bases unmatched to any gene: 7. The CDR3 DNA follows: TGTGCCAGCAGCTTAGGGGCAGGGGGGCGGTATGGCTACACCTTC. Its protein product is CASSLGAGGRYGYTF.

The V and J genes are TRBV2 and TRBJ2-3; 14 bases are a match to TRBD2. Germline V gives CDR1 SNHLY, CDR2 FYNNEI. V lost 7 bases and J lost 7; bases outside the gene matches: 7. The CDR3 extends over 15 amino acids. The CDR3: CASKGGTSGGNTQYF. DNA of the CDR3: TGTGCCAGCAAAGGGGGGACTAGCGGGGGTAATACGCAGTATTTT.

This clone was found once. This sequence joins TRBV7-8 and TRBJ1-1; 9 bases are a match to TRBD1. J gave up 5 bases and V 5 bases, and 12 bases lay outside the gene matches. Germline loops: CDR1 SGHVS, CDR2 FQNEAQ. The CDR3 consists of 16 residues. CDR3 in DNA: TGTGCCAGCAGCCCCCTAGCCGGGACAGGGTCGACTGAAGCTTTCTTT. Encoded protein: CASSPLAGTGSTEAFF.

V and J are TRBV28 and TRBJ2-7, with D unclear. The CDR3 sequence is 12 residues long. Germline values: CDR1 MDHEN, CDR2 SYDVKM. Trimming pared 4 bases from V and 3 bases from J, leaving 7 bases between. In nucleotides, the CDR3 is TGTGCCAGCAGTTCTCAGGACTACGAGCAGTACTTC. Its translation: CASSSQDYEQYF.

The gene calls are TRBV7-2 and TRBJ1-1; no firm D call. There are 14 residues in the CDR3. From germline, CDR1 is SGHTA and CDR2 FQGNSA. V lost 5 bases, J lost 1 base, and 11 bases lay in between. CDR3 coding DNA: TGTGCCAGCAGCCCCGGACGGAGGAACACTGAAGCTTTCTTT. This gives the protein CASSPGRRNTEAFF.

This clone was counted a few times. This chain connects TRBV6-5 to TRBJ1-1; no firm D call. Germline V gene lookup returns CDR1 MNHEY and CDR2 SVGAGI. The CDR3 extends over 8 amino acids. Trimming took 10 bases from V and 8 from J, leaving 5 bases between them. DNA of the CDR3: TGTGCCACACCAGAAGCTTTCTTT. This sequence encodes CATPEAFF.

The J gene is TRBJ1-1, the V gene TRBV5-4; tentative D call: TRBD1 (5 bases). Germline CDR1 reads SGHNT; CDR2 reads YYREEE (reference sequence). The CDR3 runs to 15 residues. Trimming left V 7 bases short and J 0 bases short, with 16 bases between. The DNA for the CDR3 is TGTGCCAGCTGCCGTGAGGGGAGCATGAACACTGAAGCTTTCTTT. Translation gives CASCREGSMNTEAFF.

This chain connects TRBV7-2 to TRBJ2-2, with 7 bases fitting TRBD2. Germline V gene sequence: CDR1 SGHTA, CDR2 FQGNSA. Trimming removed 3 bases from V and 0 bases from J; junction bases left unmatched: 4. The CDR3 is made up of 16 amino acids. The CDR3 region has the DNA TGTGCCAGCAGCTTGGAAGCGGGATCGAACACCGGGGAGCTGTTTTTT. It translates to CASSLEAGSNTGELFF. Drawing the rest from reference TRBV7-2 and TRBJ2-2, the complete variable domain is GAGVSQSPSNKVTEKGKDVELRCDPISGHTALYWYRQSLGQGLEFLIYFQGNSAPDKSGLPSDRFSAERTGGSVSTLTIQRTQQEDSAVYLCASSLEAGSNTGELFFGEGSRLTVL.

The V call is TRBV30, the J call TRBJ2-7; D is uncertain. The germline V and J ends were trimmed by 2 bases and 4 bases, with 9 bases remaining between them. The CDR3 is made up of 12 amino acids. The germline CDR1 and CDR2 sequences are GTSNPN and SVGIG (reference sequence). In DNA form, the CDR3 reads TGTGCCTGGAGTCGAAGTGGGTACGAGCAGTACTTC. Amino acids: CAWSRSGYEQYF.

The J gene is TRBJ2-6, the V gene TRBV19, with 8 bases that match TRBD1. The CDR3 is 17 amino acids. V trimming: 6 bases; J trimming: 0 bases; junction bases outside the gene matches: 7. CDR1 LNHDA and CDR2 SQIVND come from the germline V gene (reference sequence). The CDR3 DNA reads TGTGCCAGTAGGGACAGGGTATGGGGCTCTGGGGCCAACGTCCTGACTTTC. It translates to CASRDRVWGSGANVLTF.

The J gene is TRBJ2-7, the V gene TRBV9; a weak D match, TRBD1 (6 bases). The CDR3 extends over 14 amino acids. Trimming removed 2 bases at V and 5 bases at J, with 14 bases between. Germline V CDR1 and CDR2: SGDLS, YYNGEE. CDR3 in amino acids: CASSVGTSFNEQYF. The CDR3 region has the DNA TGTGCCAGCAGCGTCGGGACATCCTTCAACGAGCAGTACTTC.

The chain recombines TRBV27 with TRBJ1-2; TRBD1 is a possible D gene (6 bases). V was trimmed by 6 bases and J by 5 bases, leaving 19 bases between them. This CDR3 has 15 amino acids. Germline CDR1 MNHEY, CDR2 SMNVEV (reference sequence). CDR3 in amino acids: CASSLTGRGEYGYTF. The CDR3 nucleotides read TGTGCCAGCAGCCTAACAGGGAGAGGGGAATATGGCTACACCTTC.

The chain couples TRBV7-9 to TRBJ2-5; 7 bases are a match to TRBD1. The J segment lost 1 base and the V segment lost 6 bases, leaving 8 bases of the junction unmatched. Germline CDR1 and CDR2: SEHNR and FQNEAQ (reference sequence). The CDR3 is 15 residues long. CDR3 sequence reads: CASSLRQGGQETQYF. CDR3 bases: TGTGCCAGCAGTCTAAGACAGGGCGGCCAAGAGACCCAGTACTTC. The full variable domain, in which reference TRBV7-9 and TRBJ2-5 provide the parts outside the CDR3, is DTGVSQNPRHKITKRGQNVTFRCDPISEHNRLYWYRQTLGQGPEFLTYFQNEAQLEKSRLLSDRFSAERPKGSFSTLEIQRTEQGDSAMYLCASSLRQGGQETQYFGPGTRLLVL.

The CDR3 coding sequence is TGTGCCAGTAGTACCACTGCAACTAATGAAAAACTGTTTTTT. Protein: CASSTTATNEKLFF. The J gene is TRBJ1-4, the V gene TRBV19, with D uncertain. This CDR3 has 14 residues. Germline-derived CDR1 and CDR2 are LNHDA and SQIVND (reference sequence). V lost 4 bases, J lost 0 bases, and 6 bases lay in between.

Points on this clone: The same CDR3 is also encoded by other DNA sequences in this sample. J is TRBJ2-5 and V is TRBV4-1, with D possibly being TRBD2 (6 bases). The CDR3 spans 17 residues. Between the trimmed V and J ends, which lost 0 bases and 0 bases, there was a span of 14 bases. CDR1 MGHRA and CDR2 YSYEKL come from the germline V gene. The DNA for the CDR3 is TGCGCCAGCAGCCAAGATTGGGGCCGGGGGTACCAAGAGACCCAGTACTTC. This encodes CASSQDWGRGYQETQYF.

This clone was found once. J is TRBJ2-3 and V is TRBV4-2, with D perhaps matching TRBD2 (6 bases). The CDR3 totals 14 residues. The germline CDR1 and CDR2 sequences are LGHNA and YNFKEQ. The germline V and J ends were trimmed by 4 bases and 1 base, with 9 bases remaining between them. CDR3 sequence: CASSPGEGTDTQYF. In DNA form, the CDR3 reads TGTGCCAGCAGCCCCGGGGAGGGCACAGATACGCAGTATTTT.

V usage is TRBV18 and J usage is TRBJ2-1; 16 bases are shared with TRBD2. Germline V gene data show CDR1 as KGHSH and CDR2 as LQKENI. J was trimmed by 5 bases and V by 5 bases; bases with no gene match: 3. The CDR3 contains 16 residues. The CDR3 here is CASSMGLAGGDNEQFF. The CDR3, as DNA: TGTGCCAGCTCAATGGGACTAGCGGGAGGGGACAATGAGCAGTTCTTC.

This clone occurred a few times. The rearrangement joins TRBV18 to TRBJ2-5; D is possibly TRBD2 (6 bases). Between the trimmed V and J ends, which lost 1 base and 4 bases, there was a span of 7 bases. The germline CDR1 and CDR2 sequences are KGHSH and LQKENI. The CDR3 length is 13 residues. This CDR3 reads CASSPRGGETQYF. The CDR3 DNA is TGTGCCAGCTCACCACGGGGAGGAGAGACCCAGTACTTC.

The gene calls are TRBV11-1 and TRBJ2-3; the D is unclear. CDR1 is SGHAT, CDR2 FQDESV, per germline (reference sequence). This CDR3 is 12 amino acids long. V shed 5 bases and J shed 8 bases, with 11 bases lying between them. CDR3 loop: CASSPSSGTQYF. The DNA of the CDR3 is TGTGCCAGCAGCCCCTCTTCCGGTACGCAGTATTTT.

V gene TRBV10-3 combines with J gene TRBJ2-1; the D gene is possibly TRBD2 (6 bases). V was clipped by 0 bases and J by 14 bases, with 17 bases between them. In germline, CDR1 is ENHRY, CDR2 SYGVKD. The length of the CDR3 is 14 residues. Here the CDR3 DNA reads TGTGCCATCAGTGAGTCCACCAGCCTTCGCGGGGAGTTCTTC. Amino acids: CAISESTSLRGEFF.

V is TRBV25-1 and J is TRBJ2-3, with 7 positions matching TRBD1. This CDR3 region has 13 residues. J lost 3 bases, V lost 9 bases, and 6 bases had no gene match. Germline-derived CDR1 and CDR2 are MGHDK and SYGVNS. The CDR3 sequence is CASGDSRTDTQYF. CDR3 bases: TGTGCCAGTGGGGACAGCAGAACAGATACGCAGTATTTT.

This sequence joins TRBV11-2 and TRBJ2-1, with 7 bases fitting TRBD1. The germline V gene encodes CDR1 SGHAT and CDR2 FQNNGV. J lost 2 bases, V lost 4 bases, and 2 bases had no gene match. The CDR3 extends over 14 amino acids. The CDR3 spells CASSSGQTYNEQFF. In DNA form, the CDR3 reads TGTGCCAGCAGCTCGGGACAGACCTACAATGAGCAGTTCTTC. The full variable domain, completed using reference TRBV11-2 and TRBJ2-1, is EAGVAQSPRYKIIEKRQSVAFWCNPISGHATLYWYQQILGQGPKLLIQFQNNGVVDDSQLPKDRFSAERLKGVDSTLKIQPAKLEDSAVYLCASSSGQTYNEQFFGPGTRLTVL.

The chain carries TRBV6-5 and TRBJ1-5; 7 positions match TRBD1. The CDR3 extends over 14 amino acids. Trimming at V came to 2 bases and at J to 6 bases, leaving 4 bases not matched to a gene. Germline assignment: CDR1 MNHEY and CDR2 SVGAGI. The CDR3 here is CASSYQGGTQPQHF. The CDR3 bases are TGTGCCAGCAGTTACCAGGGGGGGACTCAGCCCCAGCATTTT.

V is TRBV4-1 and J is TRBJ2-7; 12 positions agree with TRBD1. This CDR3 has 17 amino acids. The V and J ends lost 4 bases and 7 bases, in that order; junction bases with no gene match: 14. The germline V gene has CDR1 MGHRA and CDR2 YSYEKL. The chain's CDR3 is CASSRAGPGQGALEQYF. The CDR3 bases are TGCGCCAGCAGCCGAGCAGGTCCGGGACAGGGGGCATTGGAGCAGTACTTC.

J is TRBJ1-5 and V is TRBV27; D is undetermined. Between the trimmed V and J ends, which lost 4 bases and 3 bases, there was a span of 10 bases. Germline assignment: CDR1 MNHEY and CDR2 SMNVEV (reference sequence). The CDR3 sequence is 14 residues long. CDR3: CASSSSFVNQPQHF. CDR3 coding DNA: TGTGCCAGCAGTTCTTCTTTTGTCAATCAGCCCCAGCATTTT.